These 16 T cell receptor beta chains originate from one sample sequenced in a study of cytomegalovirus exposure and HLA in healthy donors. The repertoire was sequenced with immunoSEQ multiplex PCR; TCRdb's copy has only in-frame clones and lacks some. This table has about 160,000 clones, 95% to 97% appearing once. Sequenced input: PBMCs. These receptors all come from a young woman in good health and CMV-seronegative.

The chain has TRBV19 and TRBJ1-2, with 7 bases aligning to TRBD1. Per the germline V gene, CDR1 is LNHDA and CDR2 is SQIVND (reference sequence). This CDR3 comprises 16 residues. Germline trimming cut 6 bases from V and 1 base from J; bases unmatched to any gene: 11. The CDR3 loop reads CASRDRDRVFNYGYTF. In DNA, the CDR3 is TGTGCCAGTAGGGACCGGGACAGAGTATTTAACTATGGCTACACCTTC.

The rearrangement links TRBV19 to TRBJ1-5; D remains ambiguous. CDR1 is LNHDA and CDR2 is SQIVND in the germline V gene (reference sequence). The CDR3 covers 15 residues. The V and J ends lost 10 bases and 3 bases respectively, with 19 bases between them. CDR3 in DNA: TGTGCCACCCAACGCCCTGGCCCCTCCAATCAGCCCCAGCATTTT. Translating gives CATQRPGPSNQPQHF.

V gene TRBV18 combines with J gene TRBJ2-5; tentative D call: TRBD2 (5 bases). Germline CDR1 KGHSH, CDR2 LQKENI. The germline V and J ends were trimmed by 3 bases and 5 bases, with 19 bases remaining between them. The CDR3 runs 16 residues. The CDR3: CASSPYGINNGETQYF. In DNA, the CDR3 is TGTGCCAGCTCACCTTACGGGATAAACAACGGCGAGACCCAGTACTTC.

This chain uses TRBV29-1 with TRBJ2-7, with D possibly matching TRBD1 (7 bases). CDR3 length: 13 amino acids. Per the germline V gene, CDR1 is SQVTM and CDR2 is ANQGSEA. V lost 3 bases and J 2 bases, leaving 11 bases between the germline ends. The CDR3 bases are TGCAGCGTTGACAGGGGGGCCCCCTACGAGCAGTACTTC. It encodes CSVDRGAPYEQYF.

The chain employs TRBV7-9 and TRBJ2-5; TRBD2 matches at 11 bases. There are 13 residues in the CDR3. The germline V gene has CDR1 SEHNR and CDR2 FQNEAQ (reference sequence). V lost 6 bases, J lost 3 bases, and 0 bases stayed unmatched. In DNA form, the CDR3 reads TGTGCCAGCAGACTAGCGGGGGAAGAGACCCAGTACTTC. This translates into CASRLAGEETQYF.

This sequence joins TRBV29-1 and TRBJ2-7; 7 bases line up with TRBD1. CDR3 length: 15 residues. Germline CDR1 SQVTM, CDR2 ANQGSEA. With V trimmed by 7 bases and J by 3 bases, 15 bases remained unmatched. CDR3 region: CSAATDRVAGYEQYF. Here the CDR3 DNA reads TGCAGCGCAGCGACTGACAGGGTGGCCGGCTACGAGCAGTACTTC.

The chain is built from TRBV27 and TRBJ2-3; 8 bases align to TRBD1. The germline V gene encodes CDR1 MNHEY and CDR2 SMNVEV (reference sequence). The CDR3 has 16 residues. The ends lost 4 bases at V and 0 bases at J; junction bases unmatched: 6. The CDR3 DNA reads TGTGCCAGCAGTTCGCAGGGGGCGATTAGCACAGATACGCAGTATTTT. It codes for CASSSQGAISTDTQYF.

The genes are TRBV5-1 and TRBJ2-5; D is unclear. Per germline, CDR1 SGHRS and CDR2 YFSETQ. V was clipped by 0 bases and J by 2 bases, with 8 bases between them. The CDR3 has 14 amino acids. The DNA for the CDR3 is TGCGCCAGCAGCTTGGAGCCGGGTCAAGAGACCCAGTACTTC. This codes for CASSLEPGQETQYF.

The chain couples TRBV2 to TRBJ1-2; 7 nucleotides line up with TRBD1. V trimming: 7 bases; J trimming: 6 bases; junction bases outside the gene matches: 14. Germline values: CDR1 SNHLY, CDR2 FYNNEI. The CDR3 is 15 amino acids. The CDR3 sequence is CASTSHPGGSNGYTF. In DNA form, the CDR3 reads TGTGCCAGCACCTCCCACCCAGGGGGTTCTAATGGCTACACCTTC.

This chain joins TRBV18 and TRBJ1-1, with a tentative D call TRBD1 (6 bases). The V end was cut by 0 bases, the J end by 11 bases, with 13 bases between. Per the germline V gene, CDR1 is KGHSH and CDR2 is LQKENI. The CDR3 loop spans 13 amino acids. The CDR3 DNA sequence: TGTGCCAGCTCACCACCGAGTCAAAGGGGGGCTTTCTTT. This sequence encodes CASSPPSQRGAFF.

The chain has TRBV11-2 and TRBJ1-1; 9 positions agree with TRBD1. The CDR3 totals 15 residues. CDR1 is SGHAT, CDR2 FQNNGV, per germline. V gave up 2 bases and J gave up 5 bases; unmatched junction bases: 6. DNA of the CDR3: TGTGCCAGCAGCTTAACACGACAGGGGGGAACTGAAGCTTTCTTT. Protein sequence: CASSLTRQGGTEAFF. The variable domain in full, completed from reference TRBV11-2 and TRBJ1-1, reads EAGVAQSPRYKIIEKRQSVAFWCNPISGHATLYWYQQILGQGPKLLIQFQNNGVVDDSQLPKDRFSAERLKGVDSTLKIQPAKLEDSAVYLCASSLTRQGGTEAFFGQGTRLTVV.

The chain links TRBV29-1 to TRBJ1-1; tentatively, D is TRBD1 (5 bases). The CDR3 is 13 residues long. CDR1 and CDR2 (germline): SQVTM, ANQGSEA. V was shortened by 2 bases and J by 4 bases, with 11 bases between the two germline ends. CDR3: CSVESRVPTEAFF. CDR3 DNA: TGCAGCGTTGAATCCAGGGTTCCCACTGAAGCTTTCTTT.

J is TRBJ1-1 and V is TRBV28; 7 bases line up with TRBD1. CDR1 and CDR2 from the germline V gene are MDHEN and SYDVKM. The CDR3 is 14 amino acids. Trimming removed 8 bases from V and 5 bases from J; junction bases left unmatched: 11. The CDR3 DNA reads as TGTGCCAGCGGGGTTCAGGGGGGTAAGACTGAAGCTTTCTTT. Its protein is CASGVQGGKTEAFF. Supplemented by reference TRBV28 and TRBJ1-1, the full variable domain reads DVKVTQSSRYLVKRTGEKVFLECVQDMDHENMFWYRQDPGLGLRLIYFSYDVKMKEKGDIPEGYSVSREKKERFSLILESASTNQTSMYLCASGVQGGKTEAFFGQGTRLTVV.

This clone was detected only once. This chain joins TRBV9 and TRBJ2-7, with a tentative D call TRBD2 (6 bases). Germline CDR1 and CDR2: SGDLS and YYNGEE. The CDR3 is 15 residues long. V lost 4 bases and J 4 bases, leaving 18 bases between the germline ends. CDR3 amino acids: CASSPEGRGGYEQYF. CDR3 nucleotides: TGTGCCAGCAGCCCCGAGGGGCGGGGTGGTTACGAGCAGTACTTC.

The chain joins TRBV5-6 to TRBJ2-1; D uncertain. The CDR3 consists of 14 residues. Deletions cut 4 bases from V and 0 bases from J, with 8 bases between. The germline CDR1 and CDR2 sequences are SGHDT and YYEEEE. Here the CDR3 DNA reads TGTGCCAGCAGCCCCCCGGGCTCCTACAATGAGCAGTTCTTC. Its translation is CASSPPGSYNEQFF.

The rearrangement links TRBV4-3 to TRBJ2-1; D is undetermined. The length of the CDR3 is 20 residues. Deletions cut 1 base from V and 6 bases from J, with 28 bases between. CDR1 is LGHNA, CDR2 YSLEER, per germline. CDR3 coding DNA: TGCGCCAGCAGCCAAGTTATCCTTCGCTCGACTTTCGGAGAAAGCAATGAGCAGTTCTTC. Translation: CASSQVILRSTFGESNEQFF.